The clone carrying this T cell receptor beta chain was counted between two and nine times. The germline V gene has CDR1 MNHNY and CDR2 SVGAGI (reference sequence). With V trimmed by 4 bases and J by 6 bases, 5 bases remained unmatched. This CDR3 contains 15 residues. Pregnant or lactating patients and those with other autoimmune diseases or uncontrolled infections were excluded. The data stem from a study of Graves' ophthalmopathy and Graves' hyperthyroidism. Investigators amplified TCR beta CDR3 regions from RNA transcripts. Second-round multiplex PCR came after a first-round RT-PCR that employed HTBI primers. Using its own MiXCR run on the multiplex PCR reads, TCRdb lists one record per CDR3 protein. Counted here are 650,000 to 900,000 distinct CDR3 sequences, approximately 40% occurring once; the ten biggest clones make up 44%.

The V gene is TRBV6-6, the J gene TRBJ1-6; 8 nucleotides match TRBD1. The sequence derives from an adult man with Graves' ophthalmopathy. Sequences were obtained from peripheral blood. In nucleotides, the CDR3 is TGTGCCAGCAGTTCCCGACAGGGGCCTAATTCACCCCTCCACTTT. Residues: CASSSRQGPNSPLHF.